This is a list of T cell receptor beta chains from one sample in a study of early stage breast cancer tumors. Data came from immunoSEQ multiplex PCR; TCRdb stores just in-frame clones and leaves some out. The table lists 27,000 or so clones, almost 85% of them singletons. Sequenced: blood. These receptors came from a person aged 50-59 years with breast cancer. CDR3s include the opening cysteine and the closing phenylalanine or tryptophan. The D gene is left open where the match is weak. Not all rows give a size; the values are once, few, many and, for expanded clones, a class.

>.|TRBV5-6|TRBJ1-6|TRBD1
CASSSGLTGRNSPLHF
TGTGCCAGCAGCTCGGGTCTGACAGGGAGAAATTCACCCCTCCACTTT
>.|TRBV4-1|TRBJ1-2|.
CASSQDSYSYGYTF
TGCGCCAGCAGCCAGGACAGTTATTCCTATGGCTACACCTTC
>.|TRBV11-1|TRBJ1-1|.
CASSPGVGRGNTEAFF
TGTGCCAGCAGCCCAGGTGTGGGCAGAGGGAACACTGAAGCTTTCTTT
>.|TRBV5-6|TRBJ2-1|.
CASSTGINYNEQFF
TGTGCCAGCAGCACCGGGATTAACTACAATGAGCAGTTCTTC
>.|TRBV11-2|TRBJ2-3|.
CASIPRGDTQYF
TGTGCCAGCATTCCGAGGGGGGATACGCAGTATTTT
>.|TRBV28|TRBJ2-7|.
CASSLGGRVYEQYF
TGTGCCAGCAGTTTGGGCGGCCGGGTCTACGAGCAGTACTTC
>.|TRBV9|TRBJ1-2|.
CASSSALGGYTF
TGTGCCAGCAGCTCCGCTTTAGGTGGCTACACCTTC
>.|TRBV7-9|TRBJ2-1|.
CASSRVLAELDNEQFF
TGTGCCAGCAGCCGGGTTCTGGCCGAACTGGACAATGAGCAGTTCTTC
>few|TRBV10-3|TRBJ1-1|.
CAISESDTVNTEAFF
TGTGCCATCAGTGAGTCGGACACCGTGAACACTGAAGCTTTCTTT
>.|TRBV11-2|TRBJ2-7|.
CASSLSGFSSYEQYF
TGTGCCAGCAGCTTATCTGGATTTAGCTCCTACGAGCAGTACTTC
>.|TRBV7-8|TRBJ2-7|TRBD1
CASSPRQGARRRGYEQYF
TGTGCCAGCAGCCCTCGACAGGGCGCGAGACGTCGCGGTTACGAGCAGTACTTC
>.|TRBV27|TRBJ1-2|.
CASSPQVGKDYTF
TGTGCCAGCAGCCCACAGGTCGGGAAAGACTACACCTTC
>once|TRBV9|TRBJ2-1|TRBD2
CASSATSGGPYNEQFF
TGTGCCAGCAGCGCCACTAGCGGGGGGCCGTACAATGAGCAGTTCTTC
>.|TRBV7-6|TRBJ2-2|.
CASSLGAVRTGELFF
TGTGCCAGCAGCTTAGGGGCAGTGAGGACCGGGGAGCTGTTTTTT
>.|TRBV30|TRBJ2-5|.
CAWSSGEGRETQYF
TGTGCCTGGAGTTCAGGGGAGGGTCGGGAGACCCAGTACTTC
>.|TRBV5-1|TRBJ2-5|TRBD2
CASSRGLAGEGARETQYF
TGCGCCAGCAGTCGGGGACTAGCGGGAGAAGGAGCTCGGGAGACCCAGTACTTC
>.|TRBV4-1|TRBJ2-5|TRBD1
CASSADRAPGTQYF
TGCGCCAGCAGCGCGGACAGGGCCCCGGGGACCCAGTACTTC
>.|TRBV5-1|TRBJ2-5|.
CASSLAVETQYF
TGCGCCAGCAGCTTGGCGGTAGAGACCCAGTACTTC
>.|TRBV7-9|TRBJ2-2|.
CASSLALGRGTGELFF
TGTGCCAGCAGCTTAGCGCTGGGGAGAGGGACCGGGGAGCTGTTTTTT
>once|TRBV5-6|TRBJ2-1|TRBD2
CASSLAGLAGGVEQFF
TGTGCCAGCAGCTTGGCCGGACTAGCGGGGGGGGTTGAGCAGTTCTTC
>.|TRBV7-9|TRBJ2-3|TRBD1
CASPTGQGADTQYF
TGTGCCAGCCCCACAGGACAGGGCGCAGATACGCAGTATTTT
>.|TRBV27|TRBJ2-1|.
CAIHLEGQSSYNEQFF
TGTGCCATCCATCTGGAGGGACAGAGCTCCTACAATGAGCAGTTCTTC
>.|TRBV6-5|TRBJ2-2|.
CASSYSGFGGTGELFF
TGTGCCAGCAGTTACTCGGGGTTCGGTGGCACCGGGGAGCTGTTTTTT
>.|TRBV4-3|TRBJ2-3|TRBD2
CASSYISGSSADTQYF
TGCGCCAGCAGCTACATTAGCGGGTCGAGCGCAGATACGCAGTATTTT
>.|TRBV7-2|TRBJ1-1|.
CASSLDLNTEAFF
TGTGCCAGCAGCTTAGATTTGAACACTGAAGCTTTCTTT
>.|TRBV5-4|TRBJ2-1|TRBD2
CASSLIGTSGNEQFF
TGTGCCAGCAGCTTAATTGGGACTAGCGGAAATGAGCAGTTCTTC
>.|TRBV28|TRBJ1-2|.
CASSSQADSYTF
TGTGCCAGCAGTTCCCAGGCCGATAGCTACACCTTC
>.|TRBV30|TRBJ1-5|TRBD1
CAWSLQGAGQPQHF
TGTGCCTGGAGTCTACAGGGGGCGGGTCAGCCCCAGCATTTT
>.|TRBV7-2|TRBJ2-2|TRBD2
CASSLRTSGSRGNTGELFF
TGTGCCAGCAGCCTCAGGACTAGCGGGAGCCGAGGGAACACCGGGGAGCTGTTTTTT
>.|TRBV7-9|TRBJ2-6|.
CASSPEANVLTF
TGTGCCAGCAGCCCCGAGGCCAACGTCCTGACTTTC
>once|TRBV5-1|TRBJ2-7|.
CASSLASGLQYEQYF
TGCGCCAGCAGCTTGGCCTCGGGACTTCAATACGAGCAGTACTTC
>.|TRBV10-1|TRBJ1-5|.
CASSREKNQPQHF
TGCGCCAGCTCCCGGGAGAAGAATCAGCCCCAGCATTTT
>.|TRBV7-3|TRBJ1-2|.
CASSHYPGVGGYTF
TGTGCCAGCAGCCACTATCCGGGAGTAGGTGGCTACACCTTC
>.|TRBV10-3|TRBJ2-7|.
CAIKGDPLAEQYF
TGTGCCATCAAAGGGGATCCCTTGGCCGAGCAGTACTTC
>.|TRBV21-1|TRBJ2-3|.
CASRSSGSTDTQYF
TGTGCCAGCAGATCTAGCGGCAGCACAGATACGCAGTATTTT
>.|TRBV27|TRBJ2-1|.
CASSLGGAGVDEQFF
TGTGCCAGCAGTTTAGGGGGGGCGGGAGTGGATGAGCAGTTCTTC